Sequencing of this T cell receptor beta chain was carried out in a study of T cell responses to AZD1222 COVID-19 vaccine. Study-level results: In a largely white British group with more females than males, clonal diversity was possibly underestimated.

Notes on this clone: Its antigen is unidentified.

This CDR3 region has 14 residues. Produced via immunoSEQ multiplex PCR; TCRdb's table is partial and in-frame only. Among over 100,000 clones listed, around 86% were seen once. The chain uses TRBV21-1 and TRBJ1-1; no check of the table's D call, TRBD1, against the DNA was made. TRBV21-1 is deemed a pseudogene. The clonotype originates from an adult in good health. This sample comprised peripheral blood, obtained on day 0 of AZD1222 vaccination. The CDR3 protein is CASSREQGGTEAFF. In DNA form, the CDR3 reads TGTGCCAGCAGCAGAGAACAGGGGGGGACTGAAGCTTTCTTT.